These 20 T cell receptor beta chains were sequenced from one sample in a study of tumor-infiltrating lymphocytes in glioblastoma multiforme. TCR beta libraries were built from RNA through three nested multiplex PCR rounds using modified ARM-PCR. TCRdb reprocessed the multiplex PCR reads with MiXCR, giving one entry per CDR3 protein. This repertoire shows 30,000 or so distinct CDR3 sequences, about 64% found once; its top ten account for around a third. The sample comprised brain tumor tissue. These receptors were taken from a male donor with glioblastoma.

V gene TRBV11-2 combines with J gene TRBJ2-7; TRBD1 matches at 7 bases. The germline V gene has CDR1 SGHAT and CDR2 FQNNGV. After removal of 4 bases from V and 1 base from J, the junction contained 7 bases not matched to a gene. CDR3 size: 15 residues. The CDR3 DNA sequence: TGTGCCAGCAGCTCCTCCGGGGACAGATCCTACGAGCAGTACTTC. Protein: CASSSSGDRSYEQYF.

The count of this clonotype is one. Given the absence of the conserved phenylalanine or tryptophan at the CDR3 end, a read error is likely. The DNA is omitted, as the CDR3 cannot be located on it reliably, and the CDR3 follows TCRdb's listing. CDR3: CSAEGGNTESFV. V is TRBV20-1 and J is TRBJ1-1. Germline-derived CDR1 and CDR2 are DFQATT and SNEGSKA (reference sequence). 12 amino acids form the CDR3, both terminal residues included.

This clonotype was observed at least ten times. This chain connects TRBV6-5 to TRBJ2-1; TRBD1 aligns across 7 bases. CDR1 is MNHEY, CDR2 SVGAGI, per germline. The CDR3 sequence is 16 residues long. Unmatched junction bases numbered 8, after V lost 6 bases and J lost 0 bases. For the CDR3, the DNA is TGTGCCAGCAGCCGACAGGGAATAAGCTCCTACAATGAGCAGTTCTTC. Its protein is CASSRQGISSYNEQFF.

This chain joins TRBV28 and TRBJ2-7; the D call may be TRBD1 or TRBD2 (5 bases each). Trimming shortened V by 7 bases and J by 7 bases, and 17 bases separated the two germline ends. This CDR3 contains 13 residues. The germline V gene has CDR1 MDHEN and CDR2 SYDVKM. The CDR3 DNA follows: TGTGCCAGCACCCACCAGGGAGTTGAAGAGCAGTACTTC. Translated, it gives CASTHQGVEEQYF.

This clonotype has a single count. The chain has TRBV29-1 and TRBJ2-3; tentatively, D is TRBD2 (7 bases). Trimming removed 4 bases from V and 6 bases from J, with 17 bases in between. CDR3 length: 14 amino acids. Germline assignment: CDR1 SQVTM and CDR2 ANQGSEA. The CDR3 coding sequence is TGCAGCGTTGTCCAGGGGAGGGGGTTTGATACGCAGTATTTT. It encodes CSVVQGRGFDTQYF.

Remarks on this clonotype: A much bigger clone sits one base away, suggesting this may be a read error. Without the conserved terminal phenylalanine or tryptophan, this CDR3 likely stems from a read error. Because the CDR3's place on the DNA is in doubt, the DNA is left out and the CDR3 is given as listed by TCRdb. The chain couples TRBV6-1 to TRBJ1-3; the table assigns TRBD1, which was not confirmed against the DNA. Germline loops: CDR1 MNHNS, CDR2 SASEGT. The CDR3 is 17 amino acids long, termini counted. The CDR3 spells CASSHPGIATSGNTKYL.

This clonotype was detected only a few times. Compared with germline, one end of the junction differs, possibly owing to a read error. V and J are TRBV6-1 and TRBJ2-1; TRBD1 aligns across 9 bases. The length of the CDR3 is 16 residues. Germline CDR1 and CDR2: MNHNS and SASEGT. As DNA, the CDR3 is TGTGACAGCAGTGAACTGGACAGGGGCCCTTACAATGAGCAGCCCTTC. The encoded protein is CDSSELDRGPYNEQPF.

About this clonotype: Since a much larger clone is just one base distant, this may be a read error. This chain connects TRBV6-2 or TRBV6-3 to TRBJ2-5; 15 nucleotides align to TRBD2. Germline assignment: CDR1 MNHEY and CDR2 SVGEGT. The CDR3 is 18 residues long. CDR3 DNA: TGTGCCAGCAGTTACCAGAGGACTAGCGGGAGGGCCAAAGAGATCCAGTACTTC. Translating gives CASSYQRTSGRAKEIQYF.

J is TRBJ2-7 and V is TRBV20-1; D gene ambiguous. The CDR3 contains 14 residues. Germline assignment: CDR1 DFQATT and CDR2 SNEGSKA (reference sequence). Between the trimmed V and J ends, which lost 0 bases and 0 bases, there was a span of 9 bases. The CDR3 DNA reads TGCAGTGCTAGAGACGCTGGCCTCTCCTACGAGCAGTACTTC. Protein: CSARDAGLSYEQYF.

This clonotype has a handful of counts. This chain uses TRBV7-9 with TRBJ1-1; D ambiguous. CDR3 size: 13 residues. Trimming took off 7 bases at V and 3 bases at J, with 12 bases between the two ends. Germline V gene lookup returns CDR1 SEHNR and CDR2 FQNEAQ (reference sequence). The CDR3 sequence: CASTLLGDTEAFF. As DNA, the CDR3 is TGTGCCAGCACCCTTCTCGGGGACACTGAAGCTTTCTTT.

Turning to this clonotype: The junction shows a germline mismatch at one end, possibly a read error. The chain links TRBV20-1 to TRBJ2-7; D may be TRBD2 (6 bases). Germline CDR1 reads DFQATT; CDR2 reads SNEGSKA (reference sequence). The CDR3 runs to 15 residues. Written as DNA, the CDR3 is TGCAGTGCTAGAGAAAGGACCTCGGAGGGTTACGAGCAGTATTTC. Translating gives CSARERTSEGYEQYF.

The chain has TRBV4-2 and TRBJ2-7; D is unclear. The CDR3 runs 11 residues. V lost 5 bases to trimming and J lost 1 base, with 3 bases between them. Germline lookup yields CDR1 LGHNA and CDR2 YNFKEQ. The CDR3 region is CASSKSYEQYF. The CDR3 DNA follows: TGTGCCAGCAGCAAGTCCTACGAGCAGTACTTC.

This clonotype was recorded at least ten times. The rearrangement links TRBV10-3 to TRBJ1-1, with D possibly matching TRBD1 (5 bases). Germline V gene data show CDR1 as ENHRY and CDR2 as SYGVKD. This CDR3 region has 13 residues. Deletions cut 3 bases from V and 5 bases from J, with 10 bases between. The DNA for the CDR3 is TGTGCCATCAGTGACGACAGCCTAACTGAAGCTTTCTTT. Its translation: CAISDDSLTEAFF.

This clonotype was counted a single time. The CDR3 ends on some other residue instead of the conserved phenylalanine or tryptophan, so this is likely a read error. The rearrangement uses TRBV6-5 and TRBJ1-1; D is ambiguous. Germline V CDR1 and CDR2: MNHEY, SVGAGI. CDR3 length equals 14 residues. The CDR3, as DNA: TGTGCCAGCAGGCCCCCCACACCGAACACCGAAGCTTTCCTT. It codes for CASRPPTPNTEAFL.

The genes are TRBV20-1 and TRBJ1-2, with 8 bases that match TRBD1. Trimming cost V 3 bases and J 12 bases; bases outside gene matches: 12. CDR1 is DFQATT, CDR2 SNEGSKA, per germline (reference sequence). The CDR3 is 13 amino acids. The CDR3 DNA reads as TGCAGTGCTAGGGATAGGACAGGGAATTGCGACACCTTC. It yields the protein CSARDRTGNCDTF.

In regard to this clonotype: The junction departs from the called germline gene at one end, perhaps through a read error. The chain links TRBV7-9 to TRBJ2-3; 8 bases agree with TRBD2. Per germline, CDR1 SEHNR and CDR2 FQNEAQ (reference sequence). CDR3 size: 17 residues. CDR3 loop: CASRSTSQREITDTQYF. In nucleotides, the CDR3 is TGTGCCAGCAGATCCACAAGCCAGCGGGAGATCACAGATACACAGTATTTT.

At least ten counts were recorded for this clonotype. The chain recombines TRBV5-1 with TRBJ2-1; 9 bases are a match to TRBD1. Trimming removed 4 bases from V and 7 bases from J; junction bases left unmatched: 9. Per germline, CDR1 SGHRS and CDR2 YFSETQ. The CDR3 runs 15 residues. The CDR3 sequence is CASSDPGQGLNEQFF. CDR3 in DNA: TGCGCCAGCAGCGATCCGGGACAGGGACTGAATGAGCAGTTCTTC. The variable domain in full, completed from reference TRBV5-1 and TRBJ2-1, reads KAGVTQTPRYLIKTRGQQVTLSCSPISGHRSVSWYQQTPGQGLQFLFEYFSETQRNKGNFPGRFSGRQFSNSRSEMNVSTLELGDSALYLCASSDPGQGLNEQFFGPGTRLTVL.

This clonotype was seen more than once but under ten times. The rearrangement links TRBV5-1 to TRBJ2-1, with 9 bases aligning to TRBD1. V trimming: 0 bases; J trimming: 4 bases; junction bases outside the gene matches: 2. The CDR3 loop spans 15 amino acids. From germline, CDR1 is SGHRS and CDR2 YFSETQ. The CDR3 loop is CASSLGDREYNEQFF. DNA for the CDR3: TGCGCCAGCAGCTTGGGGGACAGGGAATACAATGAGCAGTTCTTC. The whole variable domain, filled in from reference TRBV5-1 and TRBJ2-1, reads KAGVTQTPRYLIKTRGQQVTLSCSPISGHRSVSWYQQTPGQGLQFLFEYFSETQRNKGNFPGRFSGRQFSNSRSEMNVSTLELGDSALYLCASSLGDREYNEQFFGPGTRLTVL.

Worth noting for this clonotype: No conserved phenylalanine or tryptophan is present at the end of the CDR3, so a read error is the likely explanation. The limits of the CDR3 on the DNA are not certain, so only TCRdb's listed CDR3 is given. The rearrangement uses TRBV6-5 and TRBJ2-1; the table names TRBD2, a call not compared with the DNA. The germline V gene encodes CDR1 MNHEY and CDR2 SVGAGI. A total of 14 residues make up the CDR3, ends included. The CDR3 protein is CASSPGPYSDGQSL.

In the case of this clonotype: One end of the junction fails to match germline, which may point to a read error. V gene TRBV6-6 combines with J gene TRBJ1-2, with 7 bases lining up with TRBD1. This CDR3 contains 16 residues. The V gene's germline CDR1 is MNHNY and CDR2 SVGAGI (reference sequence). The CDR3 coding sequence is TGTGCCAGCAGTTACTCGGGACAGACCGAATACTATGGCTACGCCTTC. Residues: CASSYSGQTEYYGYAF.